This TCR beta chain comes out of a study of Ad26.COV2.S vaccination and SARS-CoV-2 variants. Notes on the study in general: For non-spike TCRs, breadth in vaccine recipients resembled that in placebo recipients.

Generated by immunoSEQ multiplex PCR, the TCRdb table keeps only in-frame clones and is missing some. In the table there are 350,000 to 450,000 clones, just over 90% of which are singletons. As concerns this clone: Its cognate antigen is unknown.

Germline CDR1 is SGHRS and CDR2 is YFSETQ. V was cut by 1 base and J by 0 bases, with 11 bases left in between. There are 15 residues in the CDR3. The receptor's source is a human donor who had recovered from COVID-19. The input for sequencing was peripheral blood, taken after recovery from COVID-19. This sequence joins TRBV5-1 and TRBJ2-7, with a tentative D call TRBD1 (6 bases). The CDR3 loop reads CASSLQGLSSYEQYF. The CDR3 DNA reads as TGCGCCAGCAGCTTGCAGGGGCTAAGCTCCTACGAGCAGTACTTC.